This T cell receptor (beta chain) was captured by sequencing in a study of OX40 agonist ivuxolimab in advanced cancers. Study-wide background: A mean age of around 63 years, range about 23 to 90, was recorded, and 70% to 85% were male. Allowance was made for prior anti-PD-1, anti-PD-L1 or anti-CTLA-4 therapy, and about 37% had some.

This clone was observed once. Drawing of blood for sampling happened at baseline, at cycle 4 day 1, and at cycle 7 day 1. Per the germline V gene, CDR1 is SGHAT and CDR2 is FQNNGV. Deletions cut 1 base from V and 0 bases from J, with 4 bases between. The CDR3 is 13 amino acids. Some clones are missing from TCRdb's copy, which holds only in-frame ones; the method was immunoSEQ multiplex PCR. This table holds 55,000 to 85,000 clones, more than 70% found once. This rearrangement joins TRBV11-2 to TRBJ2-7, with D uncertain. The sequence derives from an adult with an advanced solid tumor such as melanoma, head and neck, liver or kidney cancer. Sequences were derived from CD4+ or CD8+ T cells sorted from blood, sampled in a trial of the OX40 agonist ivuxolimab. The CDR3 loop reads CASSLVSSYEQYF. For the CDR3, the DNA is TGTGCCAGCAGCTTAGTTAGCTCCTACGAGCAGTACTTC.